This T cell receptor (beta chain) was captured by sequencing in a study of blood T cell repertoires in COVID-19. Across the whole study: In each case, the material was cDNA or gDNA derived from T cells, B-cell-depleted T cells, or PBMCs.

The trim removed 3 bases at V and 6 bases at J, leaving 1 base unmatched. CDR3 length equals 14 residues. CDR1 is SNHLY, CDR2 FYNNEI, per germline. Profiled with immunoSEQ multiplex PCR; TCRdb holds only in-frame clones, not every one. The table shows fewer than 300,000 clones, with less than 85% occurring only once. What was sequenced was PBMCs or T cells enriched from blood (not recorded which). The TCR was taken from a woman between 50 and 59 years old who had recovered from COVID-19. The rearrangement links TRBV2 to TRBJ1-4; 10 nucleotides agree with TRBD1. The CDR3 bases are TGTGCCAGCAGTGAGGGACAGGGGTATGAAAAACTGTTTTTT. Translation gives CASSEGQGYEKLFF.